This T cell receptor beta chain emerged from a study of T cells in Graves' hyperthyroidism and ophthalmopathy. Study results and limitations: Clonotypes that were expanded in thyroid above 0.001 mostly appeared in blood too. The model anticipated ophthalmopathy a median about 7 months pre-onset. Ophthalmopathy and stable hyperthyroidism were told apart by a 13 V-J model.

In the case of this clonotype: As yet, its antigen is unknown. A single base separates this from a much larger clone, so it may be a read error.

TCR beta CDR3 sequences were amplified from RNA transcripts. In the first-round RT-PCR of the TCR CDR3, the HTBI primer set was used. TCRdb re-derived calls from the multiplex PCR reads in MiXCR, one entry per CDR3 protein. Among hundreds of thousands of distinct CDR3 sequences listed, less than 25% were seen once. The CDR3 extends over 14 amino acids. The germline V gene encodes CDR1 SGHTA and CDR2 FQGNSA. Sequenced: blood. This clonotype was sampled from a young man with Graves' ophthalmopathy. V is TRBV7-2 and J is TRBJ2-7, with D perhaps TRBD1 (5 bases). CDR3 region: CASSLTPQGYEQHF. DNA of the CDR3: TGTGCCAGCAGCTTGACTCCGCAGGGCTACGAGCAGCACTTC.